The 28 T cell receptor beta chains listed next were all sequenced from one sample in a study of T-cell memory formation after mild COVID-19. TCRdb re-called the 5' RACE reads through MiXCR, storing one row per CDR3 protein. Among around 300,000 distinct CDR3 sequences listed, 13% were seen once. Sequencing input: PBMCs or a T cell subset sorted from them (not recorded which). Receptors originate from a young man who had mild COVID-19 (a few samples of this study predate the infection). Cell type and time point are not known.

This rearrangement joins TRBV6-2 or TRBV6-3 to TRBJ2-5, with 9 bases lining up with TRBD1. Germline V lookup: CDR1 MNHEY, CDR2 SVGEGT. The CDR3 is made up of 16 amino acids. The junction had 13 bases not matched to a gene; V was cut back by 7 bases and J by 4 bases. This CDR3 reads CASTNLQGARGETQYF. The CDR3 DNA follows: TGTGCCAGCACCAACTTACAGGGGGCGAGGGGAGAGACCCAGTACTTC.

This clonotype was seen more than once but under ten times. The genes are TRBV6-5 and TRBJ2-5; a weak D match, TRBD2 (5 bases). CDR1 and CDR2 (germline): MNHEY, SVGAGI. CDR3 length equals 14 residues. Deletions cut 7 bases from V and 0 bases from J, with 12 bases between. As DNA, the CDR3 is TGTGCCAGCAACCCCTCGGGATACCAAGAGACCCAGTACTTC. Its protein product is CASNPSGYQETQYF.

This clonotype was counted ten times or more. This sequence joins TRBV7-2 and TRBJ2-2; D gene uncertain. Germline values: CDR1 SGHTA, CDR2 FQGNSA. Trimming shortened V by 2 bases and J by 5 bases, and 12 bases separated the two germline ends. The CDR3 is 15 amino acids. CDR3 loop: CASSLNTGWTGELFF. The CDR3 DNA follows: TGTGCCAGCAGCTTAAATACGGGCTGGACCGGGGAGCTGTTTTTT.

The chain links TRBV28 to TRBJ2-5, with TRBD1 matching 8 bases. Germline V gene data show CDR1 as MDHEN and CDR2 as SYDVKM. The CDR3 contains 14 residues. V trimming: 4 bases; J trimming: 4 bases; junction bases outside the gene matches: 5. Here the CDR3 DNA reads TGTGCCAGCAGTTCGCCAGGGGGCCGAGAGACCCAGTACTTC. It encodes CASSSPGGRETQYF.

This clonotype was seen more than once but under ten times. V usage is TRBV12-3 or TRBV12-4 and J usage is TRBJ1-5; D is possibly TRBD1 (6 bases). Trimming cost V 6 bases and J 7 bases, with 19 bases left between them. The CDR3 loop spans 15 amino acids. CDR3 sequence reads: CASSWGQGSGQPQHF. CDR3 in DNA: TGTGCCAGCAGCTGGGGACAAGGGTCCGGCCAGCCCCAGCATTTT.

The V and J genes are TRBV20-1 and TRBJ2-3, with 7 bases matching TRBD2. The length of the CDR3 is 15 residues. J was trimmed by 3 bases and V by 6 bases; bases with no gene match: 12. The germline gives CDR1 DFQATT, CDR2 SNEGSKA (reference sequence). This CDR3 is CSAEGGRGRTDTQYF. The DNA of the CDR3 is TGCAGTGCCGAGGGAGGGCGGGGTCGTACAGATACGCAGTATTTT.

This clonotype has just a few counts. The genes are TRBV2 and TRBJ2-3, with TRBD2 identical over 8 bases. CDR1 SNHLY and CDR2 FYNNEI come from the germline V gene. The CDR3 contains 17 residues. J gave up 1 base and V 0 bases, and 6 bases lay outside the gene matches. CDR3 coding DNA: TGTGCCAGCAGTGAAGCGCTGCCACTAGCGGGCACAGATACGCAGTATTTT. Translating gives CASSEALPLAGTDTQYF.

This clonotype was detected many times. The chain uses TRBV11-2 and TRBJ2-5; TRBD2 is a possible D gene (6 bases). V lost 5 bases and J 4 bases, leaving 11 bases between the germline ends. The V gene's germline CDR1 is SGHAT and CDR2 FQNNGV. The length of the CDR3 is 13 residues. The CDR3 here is CASSQRRGETQYF. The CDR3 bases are TGTGCCAGCAGCCAACGGCGGGGAGAGACCCAGTACTTC.

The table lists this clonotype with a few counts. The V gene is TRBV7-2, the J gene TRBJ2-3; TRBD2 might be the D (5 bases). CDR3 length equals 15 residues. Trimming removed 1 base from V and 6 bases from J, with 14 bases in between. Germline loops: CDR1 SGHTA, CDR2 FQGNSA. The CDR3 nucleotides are TGTGCCAGCAGCTTAGGTGGACCGAGGAGGGATACGCAGTATTTT. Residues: CASSLGGPRRDTQYF.

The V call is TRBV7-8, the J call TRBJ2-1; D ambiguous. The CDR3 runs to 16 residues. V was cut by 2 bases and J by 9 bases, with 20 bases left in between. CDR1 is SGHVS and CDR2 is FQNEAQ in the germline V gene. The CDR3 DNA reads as TGTGCCAGCAGCTTAACCAGACTTGAAGTGGGTTTTGAGCAGTTCTTC. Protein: CASSLTRLEVGFEQFF.

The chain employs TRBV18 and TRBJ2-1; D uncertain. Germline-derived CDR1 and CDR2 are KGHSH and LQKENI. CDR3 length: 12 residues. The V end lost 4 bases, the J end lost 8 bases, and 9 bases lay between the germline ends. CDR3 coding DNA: TGTGCCAGCTCACGCCTCGAGGATGAGCAGTTCTTC. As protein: CASSRLEDEQFF.

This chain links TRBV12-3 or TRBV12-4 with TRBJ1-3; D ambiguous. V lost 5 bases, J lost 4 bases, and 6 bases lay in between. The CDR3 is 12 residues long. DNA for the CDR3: TGTGCCAGCAGTGCCCCGGGAAACACCATATATTTT. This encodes CASSAPGNTIYF.

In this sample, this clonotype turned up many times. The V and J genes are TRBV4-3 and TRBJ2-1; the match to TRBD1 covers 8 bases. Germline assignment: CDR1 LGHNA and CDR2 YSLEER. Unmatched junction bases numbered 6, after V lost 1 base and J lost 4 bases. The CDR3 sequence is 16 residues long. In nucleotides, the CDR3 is TGCGCCAGCAGCCAAGGGGCAGGGGGCTGGTACAATGAGCAGTTCTTC. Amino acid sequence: CASSQGAGGWYNEQFF.

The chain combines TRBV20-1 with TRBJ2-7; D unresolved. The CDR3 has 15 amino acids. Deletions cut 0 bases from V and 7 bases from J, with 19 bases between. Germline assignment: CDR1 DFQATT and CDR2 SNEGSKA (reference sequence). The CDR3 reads CSARDIARAASEQYV. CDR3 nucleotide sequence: TGCAGTGCTAGAGATATCGCTAGAGCCGCGAGTGAGCAGTACGTC.

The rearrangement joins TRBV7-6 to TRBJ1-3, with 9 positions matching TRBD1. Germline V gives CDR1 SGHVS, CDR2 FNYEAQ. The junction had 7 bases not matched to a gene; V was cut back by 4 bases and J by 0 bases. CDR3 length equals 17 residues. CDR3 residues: CASSSQGARISGNTIYF. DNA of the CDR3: TGTGCCAGCAGCTCACAGGGGGCCCGTATCTCTGGAAACACCATATATTTT.

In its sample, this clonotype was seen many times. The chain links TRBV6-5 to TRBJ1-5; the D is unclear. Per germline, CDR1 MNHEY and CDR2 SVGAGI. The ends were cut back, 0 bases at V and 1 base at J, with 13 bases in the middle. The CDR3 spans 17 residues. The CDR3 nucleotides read TGTGCCAGCAGTTACTCGTTTCCTCCCACAAGCAATCAGCCCCAGCATTTT. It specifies CASSYSFPPTSNQPQHF.

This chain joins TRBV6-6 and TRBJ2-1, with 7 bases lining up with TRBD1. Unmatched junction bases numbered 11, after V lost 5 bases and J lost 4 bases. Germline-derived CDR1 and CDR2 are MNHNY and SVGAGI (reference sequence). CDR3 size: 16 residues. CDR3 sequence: CASSRQQGTRYNEQFF. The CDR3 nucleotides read TGTGCCAGCAGTCGTCAACAGGGGACCAGATACAATGAGCAGTTCTTC.

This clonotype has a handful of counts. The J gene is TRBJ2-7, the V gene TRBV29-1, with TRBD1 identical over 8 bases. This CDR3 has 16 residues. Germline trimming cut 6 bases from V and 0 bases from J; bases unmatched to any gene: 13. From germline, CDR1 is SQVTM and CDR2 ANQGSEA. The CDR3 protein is CSVTGEGVHDSYEQYV. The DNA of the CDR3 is TGCAGCGTGACAGGGGAAGGTGTTCATGACTCCTACGAGCAGTACGTC.

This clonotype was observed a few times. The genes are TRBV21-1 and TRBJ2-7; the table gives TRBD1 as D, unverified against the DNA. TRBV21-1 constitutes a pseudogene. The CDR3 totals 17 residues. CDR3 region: CASSKEHSQDRDVEQYF. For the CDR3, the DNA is TGTGCCAGCAGCAAAGAACATAGTCAGGACAGGGACGTCGAGCAGTACTTC.

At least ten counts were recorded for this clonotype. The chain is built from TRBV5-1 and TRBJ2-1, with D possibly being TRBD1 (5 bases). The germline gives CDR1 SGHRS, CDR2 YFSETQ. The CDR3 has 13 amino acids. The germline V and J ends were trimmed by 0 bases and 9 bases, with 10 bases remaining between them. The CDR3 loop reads CASSLAQGGEQFF. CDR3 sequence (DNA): TGCGCCAGCAGCTTGGCCCAGGGCGGTGAGCAGTTCTTC.

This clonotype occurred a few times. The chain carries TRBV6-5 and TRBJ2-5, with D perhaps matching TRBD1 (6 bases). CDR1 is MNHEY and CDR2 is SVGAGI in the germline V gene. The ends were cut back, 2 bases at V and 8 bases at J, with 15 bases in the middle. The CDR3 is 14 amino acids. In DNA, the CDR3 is TGTGCCAGCAGTTACCCAGGGGTCCCGGGAACCCAGTACTTC. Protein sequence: CASSYPGVPGTQYF.

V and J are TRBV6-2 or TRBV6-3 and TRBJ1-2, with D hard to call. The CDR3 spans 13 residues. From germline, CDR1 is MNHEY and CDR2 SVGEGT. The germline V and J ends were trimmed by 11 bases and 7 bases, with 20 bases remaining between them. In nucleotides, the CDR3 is TGTGCCGCAAACCGTGGCGGAACTGCTGGCTACACCTTC. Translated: CAANRGGTAGYTF.

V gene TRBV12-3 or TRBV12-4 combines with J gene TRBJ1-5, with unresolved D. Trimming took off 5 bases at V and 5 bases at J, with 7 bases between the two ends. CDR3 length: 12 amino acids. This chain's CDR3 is CASSALHQPQHF. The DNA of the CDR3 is TGTGCCAGCAGTGCTTTACATCAGCCCCAGCATTTT.

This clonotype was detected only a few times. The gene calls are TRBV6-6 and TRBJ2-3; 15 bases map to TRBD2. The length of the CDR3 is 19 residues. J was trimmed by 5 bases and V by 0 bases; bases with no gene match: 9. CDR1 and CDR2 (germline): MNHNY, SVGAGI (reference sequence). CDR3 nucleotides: TGTGCCAGCAGTTACTCCTGGTGGACTAGCGGGGGGGCAGGAGATACGCAGTATTTT. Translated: CASSYSWWTSGGAGDTQYF.

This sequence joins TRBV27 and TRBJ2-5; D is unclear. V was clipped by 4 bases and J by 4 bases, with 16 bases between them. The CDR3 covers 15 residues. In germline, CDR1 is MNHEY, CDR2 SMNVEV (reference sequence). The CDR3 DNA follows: TGTGCCAGCAGTTCCTCTGGACCGACGAGAGAGACCCAGTACTTC. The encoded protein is CASSSSGPTRETQYF.

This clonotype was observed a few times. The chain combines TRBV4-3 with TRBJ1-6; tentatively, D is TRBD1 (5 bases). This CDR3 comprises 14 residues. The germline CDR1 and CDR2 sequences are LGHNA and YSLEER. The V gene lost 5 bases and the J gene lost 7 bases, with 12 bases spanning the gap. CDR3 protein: CASSYGTGNSPLHF. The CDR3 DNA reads TGCGCCAGCAGCTACGGGACCGGGAATTCACCCCTCCACTTT.

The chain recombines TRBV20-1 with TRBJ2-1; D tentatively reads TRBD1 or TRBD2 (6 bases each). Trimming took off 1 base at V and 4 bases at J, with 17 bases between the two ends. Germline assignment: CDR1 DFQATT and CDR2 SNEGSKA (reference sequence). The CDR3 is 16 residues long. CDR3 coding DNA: TGCAGTGCTAGAGTCAATCTAGGGGGGATATACAATGAGCAGTTCTTC. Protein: CSARVNLGGIYNEQFF.

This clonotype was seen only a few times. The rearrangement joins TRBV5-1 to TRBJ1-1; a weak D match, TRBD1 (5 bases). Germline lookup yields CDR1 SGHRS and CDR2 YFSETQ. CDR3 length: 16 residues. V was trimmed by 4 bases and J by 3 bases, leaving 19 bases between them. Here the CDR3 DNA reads TGCGCCAGCAGCACGCATCAGGGTAGGAGGGACACTGAAGCTTTCTTT. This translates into CASSTHQGRRDTEAFF.